These 25 T cell receptor beta chains came from one sample sequenced in a study of cytomegalovirus exposure and HLA in healthy donors. PCR employed 60 Vbeta and 13 Jbeta primers. The method was immunoSEQ multiplex PCR; TCRdb's version includes in-frame clones alone and lacks a portion of them. The top ten clones hold around 2% of a sample with around 180,000 clones, about 80% of them seen once. The material sequenced was PBMCs. The receptors were sampled from a woman aged 18-29 years in good health and CMV-seropositive.

The chain is built from TRBV5-1 and TRBJ1-2; D unresolved. The CDR3 contains 14 residues. The V gene's germline CDR1 is SGHRS and CDR2 YFSETQ. With 0 bases removed from V and 4 bases from J, the gap between germline ends came to 10 bases. The CDR3 DNA is TGCGCCAGCAGCTTGGCCGGGGTTGTCTATGGCTACACCTTC. It encodes CASSLAGVVYGYTF.

The chain is built from TRBV6-5 and TRBJ2-4; TRBD1 matches 9 bases. The CDR3 is made up of 14 amino acids. Looked up from germline, CDR1 is MNHEY and CDR2 is SVGAGI. The V gene end was trimmed by 6 bases and the J gene end by 8 bases; junction bases not matched to a gene: 8. The CDR3 DNA is TGTGCCAGCAGGGGACAGGGTAGGGGAGACATTCAGTACTTC. This encodes CASRGQGRGDIQYF.

The rearrangement links TRBV7-2 to TRBJ2-1, with TRBD2 matching 7 bases. Germline assignment: CDR1 SGHTA and CDR2 FQGNSA. After removal of 1 base from V and 10 bases from J, the junction contained 4 bases not matched to a gene. This CDR3 region has 13 residues. The CDR3 is CASSLDRAGEQFF. In DNA form, the CDR3 reads TGTGCCAGCAGCTTAGACCGAGCGGGGGAGCAGTTCTTC.

V and J are TRBV11-2 and TRBJ2-5; a possible D gene is TRBD2 (5 bases). The J call may be incorrect, as the DNA end agrees better with TRBJ2-7. The CDR3 has 14 amino acids. Germline V gives CDR1 SGHAT, CDR2 FQNNGV. CDR3 loop: CASSPPEVTYEQYF. The CDR3 coding sequence is TGTGCCAGCAGCCCCCCGGAGGTTACCTACGAGCAGTACTTC.

The chain uses TRBV6-1 and TRBJ2-3, with D hard to call. The CDR3 covers 13 residues. Per germline, CDR1 MNHNS and CDR2 SASEGT. V lost 6 bases, J lost 2 bases, and 9 bases lay in between. This chain's CDR3 is CASRDFLTDTQYF. CDR3 DNA sequence: TGTGCCAGCAGAGACTTTCTCACAGATACGCAGTATTTT.

The chain has TRBV28 and TRBJ2-7, with TRBD2 matching 10 bases. The CDR3 runs to 15 residues. V was clipped by 2 bases and J by 4 bases; unmatched bases: 5. Looked up from germline, CDR1 is MDHEN and CDR2 is SYDVKM. The CDR3 loop reads CASSLVSGGAYEQYF. The DNA for the CDR3 is TGTGCCAGCAGTTTAGTAAGCGGGGGGGCGTACGAGCAGTACTTC.

V usage is TRBV5-6 and J usage is TRBJ2-3; D perhaps matches TRBD2 (7 bases). This CDR3 has 16 amino acids. Trimming stripped 2 bases from V and 6 bases from J, with 19 bases between. CDR1 and CDR2 from the germline V gene are SGHDT and YYEEEE. Here the CDR3 DNA reads TGTGCCAGCAGCTTTGTAGGGGGGGGCGCATCCGATACGCAGTATTTT. Amino acid sequence: CASSFVGGGASDTQYF.

The rearrangement joins TRBV18 to TRBJ2-7, with 7 bases identical to TRBD2. CDR1 KGHSH and CDR2 LQKENI come from the germline V gene. The CDR3 covers 13 residues. V shed 3 bases and J 4 bases; nucleotides not matched to a gene: 3. CDR3 loop: CASSPTRGYEQYV. CDR3 DNA sequence: TGTGCCAGCTCACCCACGCGGGGGTACGAGCAGTACGTC.

The rearrangement uses TRBV7-9 and TRBJ1-6, with D possibly matching TRBD1 (6 bases). Trimming took 5 bases from V and 0 from J, leaving 14 bases between them. Per the germline V gene, CDR1 is SEHNR and CDR2 is FQNEAQ (reference sequence). The CDR3 totals 17 residues. CDR3: CASSPEGGPSYNSPLHF. Here the CDR3 DNA reads TGTGCCAGCAGCCCCGAAGGGGGTCCCTCCTATAATTCACCCCTCCACTTT.

The V and J genes are TRBV7-9 and TRBJ2-3; possibly TRBD1 for D (5 bases). Germline V gene data show CDR1 as SEHNR and CDR2 as FQNEAQ (reference sequence). The CDR3 consists of 15 residues. V was pared by 4 bases and J by 4 bases, with 15 bases between. The CDR3 DNA reads as TGTGCCAGCAGCTACCAGGGAAGGGGTGCAGATACGCAGTATTTT. This gives the protein CASSYQGRGADTQYF.

This clone was counted once. The V call is TRBV5-1, the J call TRBJ1-3, with D possibly TRBD1 on 6 matching bases. Trimming cost V 4 bases and J 0 bases, with 11 bases left between them. This CDR3 is built from 15 residues. The germline V gene encodes CDR1 SGHRS and CDR2 YFSETQ. The CDR3 nucleotides are TGCGCCAGCAGCCGGGACACTAGCTCTGGAAACACCATATATTTT. Translating gives CASSRDTSSGNTIYF.

V and J are TRBV7-8 and TRBJ1-5; 9 positions match TRBD1. This CDR3 has 17 amino acids. Trimming took 1 base from V and 1 from J; bases not matched to a gene: 5. Germline lookup yields CDR1 SGHVS and CDR2 FQNEAQ. This CDR3 reads CASSLGTGARSNQPQHF. CDR3 in DNA: TGTGCCAGCAGCTTAGGGACAGGGGCGAGAAGCAATCAGCCCCAGCATTTT.

This clone was found a few times. The chain couples TRBV6-5 to TRBJ1-6; D call uncertain. CDR3 length equals 13 residues. The V end lost 7 bases, the J end lost 6 bases, and 10 bases lay between the germline ends. The germline CDR1 and CDR2 sequences are MNHEY and SVGAGI. For the CDR3, the DNA is TGTGCCAGCATGTACGGAGTTAATTCACCCCTCCACTTT. It yields the protein CASMYGVNSPLHF.

In regard to this clone: The junction departs from germline at one end; a sequencing error may be responsible. This rearrangement joins TRBV5-1 to TRBJ1-6; possible D gene TRBD1, 5 bases. The CDR3 has 11 amino acids. Germline values: CDR1 SGHRS, CDR2 YFSETQ. CDR3 sequence: CASSLGLPPDF. The DNA for the CDR3 is TGCGCCAGCAGCCTGGGACTGCCCCCGGACTTT. The full variable domain, with the rest looked up from reference TRBV5-1 and TRBJ1-6, is KAGVTQTPRYLIKTRGQQVTLSCSPISGHRSVSWYQQTPGQGLQFLFEYFSETQRNKGNFPGRFSGRQFSNSRSEMNVSTLELGDSALYLCASSLGLPPDFGNGTRLTVT.

The chain employs TRBV6-5 and TRBJ1-1; D perhaps matches TRBD1 (5 bases). Germline CDR1 reads MNHEY; CDR2 reads SVGAGI. This CDR3 region has 14 residues. V was clipped by 7 bases and J by 5 bases, with 17 bases between them. CDR3: CASKKGLEGTEAFF. The CDR3 DNA is TGTGCCAGCAAAAAGGGACTGGAGGGAACTGAAGCTTTCTTT.

The rearrangement links TRBV5-6 to TRBJ2-7; D perhaps matches TRBD2 (6 bases). The CDR3 runs to 12 residues. Trimming took off 3 bases at V and 7 bases at J, with 11 bases between the two ends. CDR1 and CDR2 (germline): SGHDT, YYEEEE. As DNA, the CDR3 is TGTGCCAGCAGCTCCTGGGGGGATGAGCAGTACTTC. Its protein is CASSSWGDEQYF.

J is TRBJ2-7 and V is TRBV19; perhaps TRBD2 as D (5 bases). The CDR3 totals 14 residues. Per germline, CDR1 LNHDA and CDR2 SQIVND (reference sequence). With 2 bases removed from V and 3 bases from J, the gap between germline ends came to 11 bases. CDR3 in DNA: TGTGCCAGTAGTATAACCGGGGTCATCTACGAGCAGTACTTC. Protein sequence: CASSITGVIYEQYF.

The gene calls are TRBV5-1 and TRBJ2-5; 11 positions match TRBD2. The germline V gene has CDR1 SGHRS and CDR2 YFSETQ. The CDR3 sequence is 16 residues long. Trimming took 0 bases from V and 0 from J; bases not matched to a gene: 1. Here the CDR3 reads CASSLVSGGDQETQYF. CDR3 nucleotide sequence: TGCGCCAGCAGCTTGGTTAGCGGGGGGGACCAAGAGACCCAGTACTTC.

V and J are TRBV11-3 and TRBJ2-1, with 8 nucleotides matching TRBD2. Trimming cost V 2 bases and J 9 bases; bases outside gene matches: 3. The CDR3 extends over 13 amino acids. The V gene's germline CDR1 is SGHNT and CDR2 YENEEA. DNA for the CDR3: TGTGCCAGCAGCTTAAGGGCGGGAGGTGAGCAGTTCTTC. It codes for CASSLRAGGEQFF.

The sample holds one count of this clone. The chain has TRBV7-6 and TRBJ2-1, with a possible D match to TRBD1 (5 bases). CDR3 length: 14 residues. V was trimmed by 4 bases and J by 7 bases, leaving 14 bases between them. Germline CDR1 reads SGHVS; CDR2 reads FNYEAQ. The CDR3 sequence: CASSSPWGRNEQFF. CDR3 DNA: TGTGCCAGCAGCTCGCCGTGGGGCCGTAATGAGCAGTTCTTC.

This clone was detected only once. V and J are TRBV7-9 and TRBJ1-2, with a possible D match to TRBD1 (6 bases). Germline CDR1 is SEHNR and CDR2 is FQNEAQ (reference sequence). The CDR3 extends over 16 amino acids. With 0 bases removed from V and 3 bases from J, the gap between germline ends came to 14 bases. CDR3 sequence: CASSLALKRGYYGYTF. For the CDR3, the DNA is TGTGCCAGCAGCTTAGCGCTTAAAAGGGGGTACTATGGCTACACCTTC.

The chain joins TRBV5-5 to TRBJ2-7, with D unclear. V was clipped by 4 bases and J by 2 bases, with 4 bases between them. CDR3 size: 11 residues. Germline CDR1 is SGHKS and CDR2 is YYEKEE (reference sequence). The CDR3 DNA reads TGTGCCAGCAGCGAGACCTACGAGCAGTACTTC. It encodes CASSETYEQYF.

The chain's CDR3 is CASRRPGQRDQPQHF. CDR3 bases: TGTGCCAGCAGAAGACCGGGACAGAGAGATCAGCCCCAGCATTTT. The chain has TRBV6-1 and TRBJ1-5; 7 bases match TRBD1. CDR3 length equals 15 residues. From germline, CDR1 is MNHNS and CDR2 SASEGT. The ends lost 6 bases at V and 5 bases at J; junction bases unmatched: 10.

The rearrangement links TRBV4-2 to TRBJ2-5, with 9 bases identical to TRBD2. The trim removed 3 bases at V and 3 bases at J, leaving 8 bases unmatched. The CDR3 has 16 amino acids. From germline, CDR1 is LGHNA and CDR2 YNFKEQ. As DNA, the CDR3 is TGTGCCAGCAGCCAGGAAGCGGGGGGCCCCGAAGAGACCCAGTACTTC. Its translation is CASSQEAGGPEETQYF.

This chain joins TRBV30 and TRBJ2-3; unclear D gene. Germline-derived CDR1 and CDR2 are GTSNPN and SVGIG (reference sequence). The CDR3 is made up of 17 amino acids. V was cut by 2 bases and J by 0 bases, with 18 bases left in between. CDR3 residues: CAWSSLLTEASTDTQYF. DNA for the CDR3: TGTGCCTGGAGTTCCCTGTTAACAGAAGCTAGCACAGATACGCAGTATTTT.